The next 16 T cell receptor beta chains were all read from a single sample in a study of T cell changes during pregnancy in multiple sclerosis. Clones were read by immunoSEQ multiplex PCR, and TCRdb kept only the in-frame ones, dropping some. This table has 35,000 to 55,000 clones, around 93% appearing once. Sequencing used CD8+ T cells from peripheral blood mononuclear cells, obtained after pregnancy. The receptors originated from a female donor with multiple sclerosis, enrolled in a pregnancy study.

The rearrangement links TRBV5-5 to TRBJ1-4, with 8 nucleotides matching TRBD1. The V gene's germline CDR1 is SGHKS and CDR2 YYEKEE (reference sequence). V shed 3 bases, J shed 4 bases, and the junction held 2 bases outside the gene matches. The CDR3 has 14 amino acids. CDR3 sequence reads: CASSSTGVNEKLFF. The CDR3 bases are TGTGCCAGCAGCTCGACAGGGGTTAATGAAAAACTGTTTTTT.

CDR3 DNA: TGTGCCAGCAGCGCCAATCCGGGACTAGCGGGAGAGCAGTACTTC. Amino acid sequence: CASSANPGLAGEQYF. V and J are TRBV9 and TRBJ2-7, with TRBD2 matching 13 bases. J was trimmed by 7 bases and V by 3 bases; bases with no gene match: 7. CDR1 is SGDLS, CDR2 YYNGEE, per germline. The CDR3 runs 15 residues.

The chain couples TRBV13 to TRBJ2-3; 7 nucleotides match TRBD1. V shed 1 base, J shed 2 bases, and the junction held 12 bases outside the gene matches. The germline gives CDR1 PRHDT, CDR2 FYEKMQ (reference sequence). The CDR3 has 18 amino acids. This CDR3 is CASSLDSPTGDYTDTQYF. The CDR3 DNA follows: TGTGCCAGCAGCTTAGATTCTCCAACAGGGGATTACACAGATACGCAGTATTTT.

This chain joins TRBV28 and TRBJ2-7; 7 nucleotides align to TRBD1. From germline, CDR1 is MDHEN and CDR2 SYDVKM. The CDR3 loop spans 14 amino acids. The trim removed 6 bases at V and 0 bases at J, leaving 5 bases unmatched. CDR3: CASSQDRFSYEQYF. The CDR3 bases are TGTGCCAGCAGCCAGGACAGGTTCTCCTACGAGCAGTACTTC.

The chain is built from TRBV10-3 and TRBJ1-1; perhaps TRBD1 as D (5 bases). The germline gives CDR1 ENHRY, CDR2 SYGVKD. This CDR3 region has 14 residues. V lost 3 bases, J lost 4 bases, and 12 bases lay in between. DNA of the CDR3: TGTGCCATCAGTGAATGGGGGGGTGTCACTGAAGCTTTCTTT. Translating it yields CAISEWGGVTEAFF.

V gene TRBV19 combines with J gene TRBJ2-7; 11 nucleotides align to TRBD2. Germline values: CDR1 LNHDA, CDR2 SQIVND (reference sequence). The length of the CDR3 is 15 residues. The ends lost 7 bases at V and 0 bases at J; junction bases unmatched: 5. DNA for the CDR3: TGTGCCAGTACTGTAGCGGGAGGGAGCTCCTACGAGCAGTACTTC. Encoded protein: CASTVAGGSSYEQYF.

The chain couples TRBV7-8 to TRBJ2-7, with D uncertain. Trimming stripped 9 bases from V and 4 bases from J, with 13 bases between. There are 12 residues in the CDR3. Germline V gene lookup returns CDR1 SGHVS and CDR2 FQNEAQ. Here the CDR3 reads CASTPLGYEQYF. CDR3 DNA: TGTGCCAGTACTCCCCTCGGTTACGAGCAGTACTTC.

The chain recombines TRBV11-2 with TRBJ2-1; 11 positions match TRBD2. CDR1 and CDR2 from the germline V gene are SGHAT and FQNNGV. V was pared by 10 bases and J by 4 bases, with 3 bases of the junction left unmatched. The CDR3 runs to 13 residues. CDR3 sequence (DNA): TGTGCCACCTGGACTAGCGGGTACAATGAGCAGTTCTTC. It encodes CATWTSGYNEQFF.

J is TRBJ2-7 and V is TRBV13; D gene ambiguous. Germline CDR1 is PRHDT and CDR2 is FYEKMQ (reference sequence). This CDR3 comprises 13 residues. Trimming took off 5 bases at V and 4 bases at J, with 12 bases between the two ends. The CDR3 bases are TGTGCCAGCAGCGTCCGTCAGAATTACGAGCAGTACTTC. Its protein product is CASSVRQNYEQYF. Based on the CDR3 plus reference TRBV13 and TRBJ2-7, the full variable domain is AAGVIQSPRHLIKEKRETATLKCYPIPRHDTVYWYQQGPGQDPQFLISFYEKMQSDKGSIPDRFSAQQFSDYHSELNMSSLELGDSALYFCASSVRQNYEQYFGPGTRLTVT.

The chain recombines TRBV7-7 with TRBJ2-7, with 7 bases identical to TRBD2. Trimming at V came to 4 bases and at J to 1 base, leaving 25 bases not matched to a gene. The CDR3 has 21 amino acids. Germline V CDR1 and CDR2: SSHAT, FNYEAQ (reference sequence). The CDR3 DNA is TGTGCCAGCAGCTCCGGAAGTGCGGTGGGGAGGGGACGGGACCCTTCCTACGAGCAGTACTTC. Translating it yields CASSSGSAVGRGRDPSYEQYF.

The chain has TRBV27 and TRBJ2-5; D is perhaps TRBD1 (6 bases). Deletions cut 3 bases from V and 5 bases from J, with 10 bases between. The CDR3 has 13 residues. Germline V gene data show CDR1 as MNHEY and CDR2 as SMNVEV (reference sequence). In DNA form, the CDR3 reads TGTGCCAGCAGTTTTTGGCAGGGGGAGACCCAGTACTTC. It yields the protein CASSFWQGETQYF.

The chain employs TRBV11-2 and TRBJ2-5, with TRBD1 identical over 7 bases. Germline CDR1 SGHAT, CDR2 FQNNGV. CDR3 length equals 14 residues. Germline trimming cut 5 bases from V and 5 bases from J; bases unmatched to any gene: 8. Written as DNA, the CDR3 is TGTGCCAGCAGCCACGGGACAGCGCCGGAGACCCAGTACTTC. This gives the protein CASSHGTAPETQYF. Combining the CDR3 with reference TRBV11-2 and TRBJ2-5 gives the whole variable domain EAGVAQSPRYKIIEKRQSVAFWCNPISGHATLYWYQQILGQGPKLLIQFQNNGVVDDSQLPKDRFSAERLKGVDSTLKIQPAKLEDSAVYLCASSHGTAPETQYFGPGTRLLVL.

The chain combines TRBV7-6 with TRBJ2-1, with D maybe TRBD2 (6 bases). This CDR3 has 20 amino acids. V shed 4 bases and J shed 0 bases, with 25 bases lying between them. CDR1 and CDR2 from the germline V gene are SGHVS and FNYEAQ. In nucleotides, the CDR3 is TGTGCCAGCAGCTCATCACCCACCGACCTTAGCGGAAGCTCCTACAATGAGCAGTTCTTC. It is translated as CASSSSPTDLSGSSYNEQFF.

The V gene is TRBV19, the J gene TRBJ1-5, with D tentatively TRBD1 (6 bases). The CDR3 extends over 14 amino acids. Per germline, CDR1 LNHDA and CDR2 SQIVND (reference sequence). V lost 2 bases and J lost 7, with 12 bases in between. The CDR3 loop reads CASSIPTGYQPQHF. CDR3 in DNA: TGTGCCAGTAGTATACCAACAGGGTACCAGCCCCAGCATTTT.

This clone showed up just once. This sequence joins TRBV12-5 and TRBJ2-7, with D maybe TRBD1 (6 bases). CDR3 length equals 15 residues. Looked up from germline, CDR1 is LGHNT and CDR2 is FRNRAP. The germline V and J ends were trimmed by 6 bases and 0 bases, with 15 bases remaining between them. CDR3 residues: CASGPNPGHSYEQYF. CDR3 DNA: TGTGCTAGTGGGCCGAATCCGGGACACTCCTACGAGCAGTACTTC. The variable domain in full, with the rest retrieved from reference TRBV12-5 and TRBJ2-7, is DARVTQTPRHKVTEMGQEVTMRCQPILGHNTVFWYRQTMMQGLELLAYFRNRAPLDDSGMPKDRFSAEMPDATLATLKIQPSEPRDSAVYFCASGPNPGHSYEQYFGPGTRLTVT.

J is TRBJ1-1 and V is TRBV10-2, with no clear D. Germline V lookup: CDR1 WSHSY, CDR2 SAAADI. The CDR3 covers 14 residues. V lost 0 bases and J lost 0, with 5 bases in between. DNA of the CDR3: TGCGCCAGCAGTGAGTCAGACATGAACACTGAAGCTTTCTTT. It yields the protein CASSESDMNTEAFF.